This paragraph covers one TCR beta chain sequence. These data are taken from a study of cytotoxic CD8 clonotypes in ibrutinib-treated CLL. The assay was immunoSEQ multiplex PCR, and TCRdb's table has in-frame clones only and misses some. This sample has over 250,000 clones, with less than 85% found just once. CDR1 is SNHLY, CDR2 FYNNEI, per germline. With V trimmed by 10 bases and J by 4 bases, 6 bases remained unmatched. The CDR3 covers 13 residues. This TCR came from a human donor with chronic lymphocytic leukemia. The rearrangement joins TRBV2 to TRBJ2-2; 7 nucleotides line up with TRBD1. Sequencing used PBMCs, obtained at disease progression, from a patient treated with ibrutinib. This chain's CDR3 is CANGRDSTGELFF. In DNA, the CDR3 is TGTGCCAATGGCCGGGACAGCACCGGGGAGCTGTTTTTT.